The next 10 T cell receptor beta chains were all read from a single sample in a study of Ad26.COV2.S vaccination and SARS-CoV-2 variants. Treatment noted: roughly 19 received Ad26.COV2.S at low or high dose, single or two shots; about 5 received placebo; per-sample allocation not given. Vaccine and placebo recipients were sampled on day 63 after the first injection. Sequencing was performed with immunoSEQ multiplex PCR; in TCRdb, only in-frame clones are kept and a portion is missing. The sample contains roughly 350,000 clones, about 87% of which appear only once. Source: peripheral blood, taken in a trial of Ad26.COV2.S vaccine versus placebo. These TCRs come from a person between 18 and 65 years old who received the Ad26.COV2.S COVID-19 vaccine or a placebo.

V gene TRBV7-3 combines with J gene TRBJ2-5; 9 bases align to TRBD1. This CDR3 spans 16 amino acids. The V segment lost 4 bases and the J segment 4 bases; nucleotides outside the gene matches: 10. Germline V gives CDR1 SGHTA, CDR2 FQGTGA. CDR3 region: CASSWTGAVTGETQYF. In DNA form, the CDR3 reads TGTGCCAGCAGCTGGACAGGGGCGGTGACAGGAGAGACCCAGTACTTC. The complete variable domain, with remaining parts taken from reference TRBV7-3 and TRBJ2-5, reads GAGVSQTPSNKVTEKGKYVELRCDPISGHTALYWYRQSLGQGPEFLIYFQGTGAADDSGLPNDRFFAVRPEGSVSTLKIQRTERGDSAVYLCASSWTGAVTGETQYFGPGTRLLVL.

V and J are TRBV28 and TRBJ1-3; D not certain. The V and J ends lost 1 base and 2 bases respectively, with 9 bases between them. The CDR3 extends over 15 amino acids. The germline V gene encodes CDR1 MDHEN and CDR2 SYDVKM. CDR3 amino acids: CASSLFPSPGNTIYF. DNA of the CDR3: TGTGCCAGCAGTTTATTCCCCTCCCCTGGAAACACCATATATTTT.

CDR3 in DNA: TGTGCCAGTAGTATTACAGGGGGTGATGGCTACACCTTC. Translated, it gives CASSITGGDGYTF. The V gene is TRBV19, the J gene TRBJ1-2; 8 positions agree with TRBD1. The V and J ends lost 3 bases and 6 bases, in that order; junction bases with no gene match: 3. Germline V gene lookup returns CDR1 LNHDA and CDR2 SQIVND (reference sequence). The CDR3 extends over 13 amino acids. The whole variable domain, remainder taken from reference TRBV19 and TRBJ1-2, is DGGITQSPKYLFRKEGQNVTLSCEQNLNHDAMYWYRQDPGQGLRLIYYSQIVNDFQKGDIAEGYSVSREKKESFPLTVTSAQKNPTAFYLCASSITGGDGYTFGSGTRLTVV.

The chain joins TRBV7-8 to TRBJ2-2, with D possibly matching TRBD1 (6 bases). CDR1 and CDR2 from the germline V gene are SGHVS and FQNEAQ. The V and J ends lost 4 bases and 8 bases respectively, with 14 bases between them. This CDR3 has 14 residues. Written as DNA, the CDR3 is TGTGCCAGCAGCTCCAGAATAGGGGGAGGGGAGCTGTTTTTT. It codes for CASSSRIGGGELFF.

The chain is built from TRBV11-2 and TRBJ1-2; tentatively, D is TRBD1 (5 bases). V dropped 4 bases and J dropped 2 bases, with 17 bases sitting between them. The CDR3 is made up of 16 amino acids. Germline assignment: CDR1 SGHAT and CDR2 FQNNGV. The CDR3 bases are TGTGCCAGCAGCTATAGGGGCGTGGGGTTGAACTATGGCTACACCTTC. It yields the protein CASSYRGVGLNYGYTF. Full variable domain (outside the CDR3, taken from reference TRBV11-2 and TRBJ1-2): EAGVAQSPRYKIIEKRQSVAFWCNPISGHATLYWYQQILGQGPKLLIQFQNNGVVDDSQLPKDRFSAERLKGVDSTLKIQPAKLEDSAVYLCASSYRGVGLNYGYTFGSGTRLTVV.

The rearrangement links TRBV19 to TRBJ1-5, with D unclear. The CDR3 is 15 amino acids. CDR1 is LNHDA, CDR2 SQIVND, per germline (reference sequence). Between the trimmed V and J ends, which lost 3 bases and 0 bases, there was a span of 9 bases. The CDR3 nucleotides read TGTGCCAGTAGTATTACGGATTATAGCAATCAGCCCCAGCATTTT. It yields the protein CASSITDYSNQPQHF.

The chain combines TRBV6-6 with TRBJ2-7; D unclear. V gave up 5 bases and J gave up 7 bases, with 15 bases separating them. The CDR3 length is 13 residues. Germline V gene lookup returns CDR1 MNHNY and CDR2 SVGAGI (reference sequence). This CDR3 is CASSRSIVSEQYF. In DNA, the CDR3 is TGTGCCAGCAGTCGATCCATCGTCTCTGAGCAGTACTTC.

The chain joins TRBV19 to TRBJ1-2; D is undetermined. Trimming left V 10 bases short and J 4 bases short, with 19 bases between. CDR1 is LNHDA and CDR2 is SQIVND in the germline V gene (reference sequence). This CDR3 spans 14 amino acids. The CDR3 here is CAIARDGFSYGYTF. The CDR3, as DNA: TGTGCCATCGCTCGAGACGGTTTTTCCTATGGCTACACCTTC.

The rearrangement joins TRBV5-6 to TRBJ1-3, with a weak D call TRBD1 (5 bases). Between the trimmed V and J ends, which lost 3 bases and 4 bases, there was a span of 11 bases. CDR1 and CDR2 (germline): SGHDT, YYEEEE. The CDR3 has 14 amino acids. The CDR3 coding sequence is TGTGCCAGCAGCTCTTATCGACAGGGAAACACCATATATTTT. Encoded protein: CASSSYRQGNTIYF.

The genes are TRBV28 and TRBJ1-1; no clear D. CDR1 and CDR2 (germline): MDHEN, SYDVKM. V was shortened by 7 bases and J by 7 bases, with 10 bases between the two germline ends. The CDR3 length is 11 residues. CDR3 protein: CASTLSFEAFF. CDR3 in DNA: TGTGCCAGCACCTTGTCGTTTGAAGCTTTCTTT.